One TCR beta chain is described in this entry. Generated by immunoSEQ multiplex PCR, the TCRdb table keeps only in-frame clones and is missing some. The data hold more than 75,000 clones, with around 80% observed a single time. The germline V and J ends were trimmed by 0 bases and 2 bases, with 12 bases remaining between them. This CDR3 comprises 16 residues. CDR1 SGHRS and CDR2 YFSETQ come from the germline V gene. This entry belongs to a study of OX40 agonist ivuxolimab in advanced cancers. This material consisted of CD4+ or CD8+ T cells sorted from blood, taken in a trial of the OX40 agonist ivuxolimab. The rearrangement links TRBV5-1 to TRBJ1-3; D not certain. This TCR came from an adult with an advanced solid tumor such as melanoma, head and neck, liver or kidney cancer. Here the CDR3 DNA reads TGCGCCAGCAGCTTGGGACCACCAACAGCTGGAAACACCATATATTTT. Protein: CASSLGPPTAGNTIYF.